The 28 T cell receptor beta chains listed next were all sequenced from one sample in a study of OX40 agonist ivuxolimab in advanced cancers. Profiling relied on immunoSEQ multiplex PCR, and the TCRdb table lists in-frame clones only, not all of them. This sample has around 80,000 clones, with roughly 92% found just once. The sample in question was CD4+ or CD8+ T cells sorted from blood, obtained in a trial of the OX40 agonist ivuxolimab. The receptors shown here come from an adult with an advanced solid tumor such as melanoma, head and neck, liver or kidney cancer.

The genes are TRBV5-6 and TRBJ1-1, with D tentatively TRBD1 (5 bases). CDR3 length: 18 residues. V was trimmed by 5 bases and J by 0 bases, leaving 23 bases between them. In germline, CDR1 is SGHDT, CDR2 YYEEEE. In DNA form, the CDR3 reads TGTGCCAGCAGATTATCTGCAGGGACTACTAGTATGAACACTGAAGCTTTCTTT. The encoded protein is CASRLSAGTTSMNTEAFF.

The chain recombines TRBV5-6 with TRBJ2-3; D uncertain. The ends were cut back, 3 bases at V and 8 bases at J, with 10 bases in the middle. CDR3 size: 12 residues. Germline V CDR1 and CDR2: SGHDT, YYEEEE. CDR3 sequence: CASSSYLGTQYF. The CDR3 region has the DNA TGTGCCAGCAGCTCTTATCTAGGTACGCAGTATTTT.

The chain employs TRBV9 and TRBJ2-3, with 7 nucleotides matching TRBD2. Germline V lookup: CDR1 SGDLS, CDR2 YYNGEE. There are 15 residues in the CDR3. J gave up 6 bases and V 2 bases, and 9 bases lay outside the gene matches. The CDR3 loop is CASSVRERDADTQYF. The CDR3 nucleotides are TGTGCCAGCAGCGTGCGAGAGCGGGACGCGGATACGCAGTATTTT.

The J gene is TRBJ1-5, the V gene TRBV6-6; 7 bases align to TRBD1. Per germline, CDR1 MNHNY and CDR2 SVGAGI (reference sequence). This CDR3 is 15 amino acids long. The V gene end was trimmed by 5 bases and the J gene end by 3 bases; junction bases not matched to a gene: 7. For the CDR3, the DNA is TGTGCCAGCAGTCCTATTGACAGGGACAATCAGCCCCAGCATTTT. Translation: CASSPIDRDNQPQHF.

The chain has TRBV14 and TRBJ2-1; D uncertain. Between the trimmed V and J ends, which lost 0 bases and 2 bases, there was a span of 8 bases. The CDR3 length is 15 residues. Germline V gene lookup returns CDR1 SGHDN and CDR2 FVKESK. In DNA, the CDR3 is TGTGCCAGCAGCCAAGATCTAGGGACCTACAATGAGCAGTTCTTC. It yields the protein CASSQDLGTYNEQFF.

The chain links TRBV4-1 to TRBJ2-1; D gene unclear. Germline loops: CDR1 MGHRA, CDR2 YSYEKL. The CDR3 is made up of 14 amino acids. V lost 0 bases and J 9 bases, leaving 12 bases between the germline ends. CDR3 in DNA: TGCGCCAGCAGCCAAGATCCCGGCTCCGGTGAGCAGTTCTTC. Its translation is CASSQDPGSGEQFF.

J is TRBJ1-1 and V is TRBV15, with a weak D call TRBD1 (5 bases). This CDR3 has 14 amino acids. Germline V gene data show CDR1 as LNHNV and CDR2 as YYDKDF (reference sequence). With 0 bases removed from V and 5 bases from J, the gap between germline ends came to 10 bases. The chain's CDR3 is CATSRDGGLTEAFF. CDR3 bases: TGTGCCACCAGCAGAGATGGGGGTTTAACTGAAGCTTTCTTT.

This CDR3 reads CAWRRGSFSYNEQFF. CDR3 in DNA: TGTGCCTGGAGACGCGGGAGCTTTTCCTACAATGAGCAGTTCTTC. This chain joins TRBV30 and TRBJ2-1, with TRBD2 matching 7 bases. In germline, CDR1 is GTSNPN, CDR2 SVGIG (reference sequence). This CDR3 is built from 15 residues. V trimming: 3 bases; J trimming: 1 base; junction bases outside the gene matches: 6.

The chain recombines TRBV11-3 with TRBJ2-2; D tentatively reads TRBD1 or TRBD2 (5 bases each). V shed 2 bases and J shed 6 bases, with 10 bases lying between them. The CDR3 is 14 residues long. Germline V gives CDR1 SGHNT, CDR2 YENEEA. CDR3 in amino acids: CASSLSGAAGELFF. The CDR3 DNA sequence: TGTGCCAGCAGCTTATCCGGGGCGGCCGGGGAGCTGTTTTTT.

The rearrangement joins TRBV25-1 to TRBJ1-2; D possibly corresponds to TRBD1 (5 bases). Deletions cut 7 bases from V and 8 bases from J, with 14 bases between. Germline lookup yields CDR1 MGHDK and CDR2 SYGVNS. This CDR3 region has 12 residues. The chain's CDR3 is CASTGDPGGYTF. CDR3 DNA sequence: TGTGCCAGCACCGGGGACCCGGGGGGCTACACCTTC.

CDR3 amino acids: CASSYGGGGGANVLTF. The CDR3, as DNA: TGTGCCAGCAGTTACGGCGGCGGTGGTGGGGCCAACGTCCTGACTTTC. This rearrangement joins TRBV6-5 to TRBJ2-6; D ambiguous. The CDR3 covers 16 residues. V was cut by 2 bases and J by 3 bases, with 11 bases left in between. Germline V gives CDR1 MNHEY, CDR2 SVGAGI.

The chain couples TRBV6-6 to TRBJ1-2, with 11 bases that match TRBD1. V dropped 8 bases and J dropped 5; count of bases not matched to a gene: 1. The CDR3 sequence is 12 residues long. The V gene's germline CDR1 is MNHNY and CDR2 SVGAGI (reference sequence). CDR3 sequence (DNA): TGTGCCAGCGGGGACAGGGGGTATGGCTACACCTTC. Translation gives CASGDRGYGYTF.

The chain is built from TRBV5-1 and TRBJ2-1; possible D gene TRBD2, 5 bases. CDR3 length: 13 residues. Germline CDR1 SGHRS, CDR2 YFSETQ. The ends were cut back, 3 bases at V and 10 bases at J, with 14 bases in the middle. CDR3 protein: CASSSGLFGEQFF. The CDR3 DNA sequence: TGCGCCAGCAGCTCTGGACTGTTCGGGGAGCAGTTCTTC. Filled out from reference TRBV5-1 and TRBJ2-1, the complete variable domain reads KAGVTQTPRYLIKTRGQQVTLSCSPISGHRSVSWYQQTPGQGLQFLFEYFSETQRNKGNFPGRFSGRQFSNSRSEMNVSTLELGDSALYLCASSSGLFGEQFFGPGTRLTVL.

The V and J genes are TRBV19 and TRBJ1-1; 8 bases match TRBD1. V shed 1 base, J shed 5 bases, and the junction held 3 bases outside the gene matches. The germline V gene encodes CDR1 LNHDA and CDR2 SQIVND (reference sequence). There are 14 residues in the CDR3. The CDR3 region is CASSIGDRRTEAFF. The CDR3 coding sequence is TGTGCCAGTAGTATAGGGGACAGGAGAACTGAAGCTTTCTTT.

This chain uses TRBV5-8 with TRBJ2-6; D unclear. Germline V gene lookup returns CDR1 SGHTS and CDR2 YDEGEE. This CDR3 has 15 residues. V lost 3 bases and J 0 bases, leaving 7 bases between the germline ends. The CDR3 nucleotides read TGTGCCAGCAGCTCTTTGAGCTCTGGGGCCAACGTCCTGACTTTC. Residues: CASSSLSSGANVLTF.

The V gene is TRBV6-5, the J gene TRBJ1-2, with TRBD1 matching over 8 bases. The germline V gene encodes CDR1 MNHEY and CDR2 SVGAGI. The CDR3 has 14 residues. J gave up 5 bases and V 6 bases, and 8 bases lay outside the gene matches. The CDR3 here is CASSRDRSVYGYTF. The CDR3 nucleotides read TGTGCCAGCAGCAGGGACAGGTCCGTTTATGGCTACACCTTC.

The chain has TRBV6-5 and TRBJ2-1, with 11 positions matching TRBD2. The CDR3 is made up of 15 amino acids. With 6 bases clipped from V and 6 bases from J, the junction kept 7 bases outside the gene matches. Germline assignment: CDR1 MNHEY and CDR2 SVGAGI. The CDR3 DNA reads as TGTGCCAGCAGAAATGCCGGGACTAGCGGCAATGAGCAGTTCTTC. It yields the protein CASRNAGTSGNEQFF.

J is TRBJ2-3 and V is TRBV5-4; D is unresolved. CDR3 length equals 15 residues. V lost 0 bases to trimming and J lost 2 bases, with 10 bases between them. Germline CDR1 SGHNT, CDR2 YYREEE (reference sequence). The CDR3 sequence: CASSLALQLTDTQYF. CDR3 DNA: TGTGCCAGCAGCTTGGCCTTACAGCTCACAGATACGCAGTATTTT.

The gene calls are TRBV5-4 and TRBJ1-1; possible D gene TRBD1, 6 bases. The CDR3 is 13 amino acids. Germline lookup yields CDR1 SGHNT and CDR2 YYREEE (reference sequence). V was pared by 0 bases and J by 9 bases, with 12 bases between. Here the CDR3 DNA reads TGTGCCAGCAGCTTGGCAGGGGCTTACAAAGCTTTCTTT. This translates into CASSLAGAYKAFF. The full variable domain, with the rest looked up from reference TRBV5-4 and TRBJ1-1, is ETGVTQSPTHLIKTRGQQVTLRCSSQSGHNTVSWYQQALGQGPQFIFQYYREEENGRGNFPPRFSGLQFPNYSSELNVNALELDDSALYLCASSLAGAYKAFFGQGTRLTVV.

This chain joins TRBV27 and TRBJ2-7; D may be TRBD1 (5 bases). This CDR3 spans 14 amino acids. Germline CDR1 and CDR2: MNHEY and SMNVEV (reference sequence). V was shortened by 0 bases and J by 1 base, with 7 bases between the two germline ends. The DNA of the CDR3 is TGTGCCAGCAGTTTATCTCCAGGGTCCTACGAGCAGTACTTC. Translating it yields CASSLSPGSYEQYF.

The chain couples TRBV30 to TRBJ1-4; TRBD1 might be the D (6 bases). The CDR3 covers 14 residues. The V end was cut by 4 bases, the J end by 7 bases, with 16 bases between. CDR1 GTSNPN and CDR2 SVGIG come from the germline V gene (reference sequence). CDR3 protein: CAWTGGGWSEKLFF. CDR3 sequence (DNA): TGTGCCTGGACGGGCGGGGGCTGGAGTGAAAAACTGTTTTTT.

The chain employs TRBV18 and TRBJ2-5, with D perhaps TRBD2 (6 bases). Trimming removed 3 bases at V and 1 base at J, with 9 bases between. This CDR3 is built from 14 residues. Per the germline V gene, CDR1 is KGHSH and CDR2 is LQKENI. The CDR3 DNA reads TGTGCCAGCTCACCCCGTAGCGGCCAAGAGACCCAGTACTTC. As protein: CASSPRSGQETQYF.

This CDR3 reads CAISEAGRPNNEQFF. As DNA, the CDR3 is TGTGCCATCAGTGAGGCCGGGAGGCCCAACAATGAGCAGTTCTTC. This chain uses TRBV10-3 with TRBJ2-1; 7 nucleotides align to TRBD2. CDR3 length: 15 residues. Trimming removed 2 bases from V and 5 bases from J; junction bases left unmatched: 6. Germline CDR1 is ENHRY and CDR2 is SYGVKD.

The chain couples TRBV5-1 to TRBJ2-6; no clear D gene. The ends were cut back, 4 bases at V and 1 base at J, with 12 bases in the middle. Germline loops: CDR1 SGHRS, CDR2 YFSETQ. The CDR3 contains 16 residues. CDR3 in DNA: TGCGCCAGCAGCAGCGACACTACATCTGGGGCCAACGTCCTGACTTTC. This sequence encodes CASSSDTTSGANVLTF.

This sequence joins TRBV9 and TRBJ1-6; D is possibly TRBD1 (6 bases). The ends were cut back, 4 bases at V and 7 bases at J, with 15 bases in the middle. Germline CDR1 and CDR2: SGDLS and YYNGEE. The CDR3 loop spans 15 amino acids. The CDR3 sequence is CASSPRTDPNSPLHF. CDR3 DNA sequence: TGTGCCAGCAGCCCCCGGACAGATCCCAATTCACCCCTCCACTTT.

This clone was picked up one time. This chain links TRBV29-1 with TRBJ2-3; weak D call: TRBD2 (6 bases). The CDR3 has 12 residues. The germline V gene has CDR1 SQVTM and CDR2 ANQGSEA. Deletions cut 8 bases from V and 2 bases from J, with 11 bases between. The CDR3 sequence is CSLTSHTDTQYF. CDR3 sequence (DNA): TGCAGCCTGACTAGTCACACAGATACGCAGTATTTT.

The chain carries TRBV6-1 and TRBJ1-5; D unclear. The germline gives CDR1 MNHNS, CDR2 SASEGT. The CDR3 totals 15 residues. Trimming cost V 3 bases and J 3 bases, with 12 bases left between them. This CDR3 reads CASSEVGRVNQPQHF. CDR3 bases: TGTGCCAGCAGTGAGGTTGGAAGGGTCAATCAGCCCCAGCATTTT.

This chain joins TRBV5-4 and TRBJ2-7; 8 bases fit TRBD2. There are 15 residues in the CDR3. CDR1 and CDR2 from the germline V gene are SGHNT and YYREEE (reference sequence). V was clipped by 4 bases and J by 4 bases; unmatched bases: 10. The DNA for the CDR3 is TGTGCCAGCAGCCGACCAACGGGAGGGCAATACGAGCAGTACTTC. Translation: CASSRPTGGQYEQYF.